The 26 T cell receptor beta chains reported below all come from one sample, sequenced in a study of shared clonotypes between healthy human individuals. CD45RO-negative cells were positively selected for CCR7, leaving out terminally differentiated effector memory CD45RA+ cells. Clones were sequenced by immunoSEQ multiplex PCR, and TCRdb holds only the in-frame ones, with some missing. Of about 800,000 clones in the sample, 90% to 98% were seen once. Specimen: naive CD8+ T cells sorted from blood. The receptors here all came from a young man in good health.

V usage is TRBV13 and J usage is TRBJ2-5; 8 nucleotides match TRBD1. The CDR3 totals 15 residues. V lost 3 bases, J lost 1 base, and 4 bases stayed unmatched. The germline V gene encodes CDR1 PRHDT and CDR2 FYEKMQ (reference sequence). The CDR3 protein is CASSLLGQGQETQYF. CDR3 nucleotide sequence: TGTGCCAGCAGCTTGCTAGGACAGGGCCAAGAGACCCAGTACTTC.

This chain joins TRBV9 and TRBJ2-1; 8 nucleotides agree with TRBD2. CDR1 is SGDLS and CDR2 is YYNGEE in the germline V gene. V dropped 0 bases and J dropped 2; count of bases not matched to a gene: 1. The CDR3 is 15 amino acids. CDR3 amino acids: CASSVGREAYNEQFF. The DNA of the CDR3 is TGTGCCAGCAGCGTAGGGCGGGAGGCCTACAATGAGCAGTTCTTC.

This chain's CDR3 is CASSTRTGGYGYTF. In DNA, the CDR3 is TGTGCCAGCAGCACACGGACAGGAGGCTATGGCTACACCTTC. The V and J genes are TRBV7-9 and TRBJ1-2; 7 nucleotides agree with TRBD1. CDR3 size: 14 residues. Germline V gives CDR1 SEHNR, CDR2 FQNEAQ (reference sequence). J was trimmed by 4 bases and V by 5 bases; bases with no gene match: 7.

The chain uses TRBV5-6 and TRBJ2-3; D remains unclear. The V gene's germline CDR1 is SGHDT and CDR2 YYEEEE. Trimming shortened V by 5 bases and J by 4 bases, and 8 bases separated the two germline ends. CDR3 length: 12 amino acids. CDR3 DNA: TGTGCCAGCAGTTGGCTTTCAGATACGCAGTATTTT. Encoded protein: CASSWLSDTQYF.

V gene TRBV9 combines with J gene TRBJ1-1, with D possibly TRBD1 on 6 matching bases. V lost 3 bases and J lost 2, with 14 bases in between. Per germline, CDR1 SGDLS and CDR2 YYNGEE. This CDR3 has 15 residues. CDR3 nucleotide sequence: TGTGCCAGCAGCGCCGTGACAGGAATAAACACTGAAGCTTTCTTT. This translates into CASSAVTGINTEAFF.

CDR3 coding DNA: TGTGCCAGCAGCTATTCCAGGGAGAGATTTGGCACAGATACGCAGTATTTT. It encodes CASSYSRERFGTDTQYF. This rearrangement joins TRBV7-2 to TRBJ2-3, with D perhaps assigned TRBD1 or TRBD2 (5 bases each). Germline lookup yields CDR1 SGHTA and CDR2 FQGNSA. The CDR3 sequence is 17 residues long. V lost 4 bases, J lost 1 base, and 18 bases lay in between.

The rearrangement uses TRBV29-1 and TRBJ1-1; possible D gene TRBD1, 5 bases. V lost 4 bases and J lost 4, with 16 bases in between. Germline V CDR1 and CDR2: SQVTM, ANQGSEA. The CDR3 has 14 amino acids. CDR3 nucleotides: TGCAGCGTTGTTGGGGAGGGGTACGGCACTGAAGCTTTCTTT. Its protein product is CSVVGEGYGTEAFF.

Concerning this clone: This specimen includes other DNA sequences encoding the same CDR3. V usage is TRBV25-1 and J usage is TRBJ2-1, with a tentative D call TRBD1 (6 bases). Per germline, CDR1 MGHDK and CDR2 SYGVNS. Trimming removed 4 bases from V and 4 bases from J, with 8 bases in between. CDR3 size: 13 residues. The CDR3 protein is CASSVTGYNEQFF. The DNA of the CDR3 is TGTGCCAGCAGTGTAACAGGGTACAATGAGCAGTTCTTC.

The chain couples TRBV5-4 to TRBJ2-1; D perhaps matches TRBD1 (6 bases). Trimming pared 9 bases from V and 7 bases from J, leaving 17 bases between. The CDR3 is 13 residues long. Germline V gene lookup returns CDR1 SGHNT and CDR2 YYREEE (reference sequence). The CDR3 DNA reads as TGTGCCACCTCAAAACAGGGATGGAATGAGCAGTTCTTC. Translated, it gives CATSKQGWNEQFF.

About this clone: Other DNA sequences in the sample encode the same CDR3. The CDR3 loop reads CASSSPPQETQYF. The CDR3 region has the DNA TGTGCCAGCAGCTCCCCCCCCCAAGAGACCCAGTACTTC. The chain joins TRBV7-2 to TRBJ2-5; D remains ambiguous. V dropped 4 bases and J dropped 1 base, with 7 bases sitting between them. Germline V gene data show CDR1 as SGHTA and CDR2 as FQGNSA. The CDR3 spans 13 residues.

This chain links TRBV30 with TRBJ2-1, with 7 bases lining up with TRBD2. The germline V gene has CDR1 GTSNPN and CDR2 SVGIG (reference sequence). The CDR3 consists of 15 residues. V lost 2 bases to trimming and J lost 3 bases; unmatched junction nucleotides: 7. The CDR3 protein is CAWSTREDLYNEQFF. CDR3 coding DNA: TGTGCCTGGAGTACACGGGAGGACCTCTACAATGAGCAGTTCTTC. The variable domain in full, with the rest retrieved from reference TRBV30 and TRBJ2-1, is SQTIHQWPATLVQPVGSPLSLECTVEGTSNPNLYWYRQAAGRGLQLLFYSVGIGQISSEVPQNLSASRPQDRQFILSSKKLLLSDSGFYLCAWSTREDLYNEQFFGPGTRLTVL.

The chain links TRBV10-2 to TRBJ2-7; D remains unclear. Trimming shortened V by 6 bases and J by 0 bases, and 12 bases separated the two germline ends. The CDR3 has 14 residues. From germline, CDR1 is WSHSY and CDR2 SAAADI. CDR3 sequence: CASSLGRISYEQYF. DNA for the CDR3: TGCGCCAGCAGCTTAGGACGTATCTCCTACGAGCAGTACTTC.

This clone appeared once. The chain carries TRBV6-1 and TRBJ1-3; 7 nucleotides line up with TRBD1. The CDR3 runs to 18 residues. In germline, CDR1 is MNHNS, CDR2 SASEGT. The V segment lost 2 bases and the J segment 0 bases; nucleotides outside the gene matches: 10. CDR3 region: CASSEWFAGGISGNTIYF. The DNA of the CDR3 is TGTGCCAGCAGTGAATGGTTCGCAGGGGGAATCTCTGGAAACACCATATATTTT.

This sequence joins TRBV7-2 and TRBJ2-1; 10 bases agree with TRBD1. The CDR3 is 18 residues long. The J segment lost 7 bases and the V segment lost 5 bases, leaving 17 bases of the junction unmatched. CDR1 and CDR2 (germline): SGHTA, FQGNSA. DNA of the CDR3: TGTGCCAGCAGCACCCCCCGGGACAGGGGAATTCAATTGAATGAGCAGTTCTTC. Residues: CASSTPRDRGIQLNEQFF.

The J gene is TRBJ1-1, the V gene TRBV5-4, with TRBD1 matching 7 bases. The CDR3 is 15 amino acids. The germline V gene has CDR1 SGHNT and CDR2 YYREEE (reference sequence). V gave up 4 bases and J gave up 1 base; unmatched junction bases: 7. This chain's CDR3 is CASSVQGGANTEAFF. CDR3 DNA: TGTGCCAGCAGCGTTCAAGGGGGCGCGAACACTGAAGCTTTCTTT.

The V call is TRBV7-9, the J call TRBJ1-5; D remains ambiguous. The V end lost 4 bases, the J end lost 6 bases, and 13 bases lay between the germline ends. This CDR3 spans 14 amino acids. Germline V CDR1 and CDR2: SEHNR, FQNEAQ (reference sequence). In DNA, the CDR3 is TGTGCCAGCAGCTCCGGGGAACGGAGTCAGCCCCAGCATTTT. It translates to CASSSGERSQPQHF.

V usage is TRBV2 and J usage is TRBJ2-1; D perhaps matches TRBD2 (5 bases). The V end was cut by 4 bases, the J end by 4 bases, with 11 bases between. CDR1 and CDR2 (germline): SNHLY, FYNNEI. The length of the CDR3 is 14 residues. The CDR3 sequence: CASSASGKYNEQFF. In DNA form, the CDR3 reads TGTGCCAGCAGTGCCTCGGGGAAATACAATGAGCAGTTCTTC. Full variable domain (remainder filled in from reference TRBV2 and TRBJ2-1): EPEVTQTPSHQVTQMGQEVILRCVPISNHLYFYWYRQILGQKVEFLVSFYNNEISEKSEIFDDQFSVERPDGSNFTLKIRSTKLEDSAMYFCASSASGKYNEQFFGPGTRLTVL.

V is TRBV19 and J is TRBJ2-7, with a possible D match to TRBD2 (6 bases). The CDR3 consists of 16 residues. V gave up 0 bases and J gave up 2 bases, with 14 bases separating them. The germline CDR1 and CDR2 sequences are LNHDA and SQIVND (reference sequence). The CDR3 DNA sequence: TGTGCCAGTAGTATAGATTCGTGGACTACCCCCTACGAGCAGTACTTC. Its translation: CASSIDSWTTPYEQYF.

This chain connects TRBV13 to TRBJ2-1; the match to TRBD2 covers 7 bases. V shed 5 bases, J shed 0 bases, and the junction held 19 bases outside the gene matches. Germline loops: CDR1 PRHDT, CDR2 FYEKMQ (reference sequence). CDR3 size: 20 residues. The CDR3 region is CASSLKFARASGNSYNEQFF. For the CDR3, the DNA is TGTGCCAGCAGCCTAAAATTTGCCCGGGCTAGCGGAAACTCCTACAATGAGCAGTTCTTC.

The J gene is TRBJ2-7, the V gene TRBV7-2; D tentatively reads TRBD1 or TRBD2 (5 bases each). Germline V lookup: CDR1 SGHTA, CDR2 FQGNSA. CDR3 length equals 15 residues. The V end was cut by 3 bases, the J end by 4 bases, with 16 bases between. The CDR3 sequence is CASSLVEGLGYEQYF. Written as DNA, the CDR3 is TGTGCCAGCAGCTTGGTTGAGGGGCTGGGTTACGAGCAGTACTTC.

Worth noting for this clone: Different DNA sequences within this sample yield the same CDR3. This chain uses TRBV7-9 with TRBJ2-3; 7 nucleotides align to TRBD2. J was trimmed by 2 bases and V by 3 bases; bases with no gene match: 5. The CDR3 has 15 amino acids. The V gene's germline CDR1 is SEHNR and CDR2 FQNEAQ (reference sequence). This chain's CDR3 is CASSLPSGYTDTQYF. For the CDR3, the DNA is TGTGCCAGCAGCTTGCCTAGCGGATACACAGATACGCAGTATTTT.

Regarding this clone: The sample carries other DNA sequences with the same CDR3. V usage is TRBV7-7 and J usage is TRBJ2-7; no definite D call. This CDR3 region has 14 residues. The V gene's germline CDR1 is SSHAT and CDR2 FNYEAQ (reference sequence). The ends were cut back, 1 base at V and 1 base at J, with 8 bases in the middle. CDR3 DNA: TGTGCCAGCAGCTTAGGCGACGATTCCTACGAGCAGTACTTC. As protein: CASSLGDDSYEQYF. Drawing the rest from reference TRBV7-7 and TRBJ2-7, the complete variable domain is GAGVSQSPRYKVTKRGQDVTLRCDPISSHATLYWYQQALGQGPEFLTYFNYEAQPDKSGLPSDRFSAERPEGSISTLTIQRTEQRDSAMYRCASSLGDDSYEQYFGPGTRLTVT.

This clone was seen just once. This sample also contains other DNA sequences that code for the same CDR3. V is TRBV5-1 and J is TRBJ2-7; D ambiguous. Per germline, CDR1 SGHRS and CDR2 YFSETQ. The CDR3 loop spans 12 amino acids. V lost 0 bases and J 2 bases, leaving 3 bases between the germline ends. CDR3 DNA: TGCGCCAGCAGCTTGGTACCCTACGAGCAGTACTTC. This encodes CASSLVPYEQYF.

The gene calls are TRBV6-5 and TRBJ2-7; a weak D match, TRBD1 (6 bases). Germline V CDR1 and CDR2: MNHEY, SVGAGI. The V gene lost 7 bases and the J gene lost 5 bases, with 18 bases spanning the gap. The CDR3 totals 14 residues. The CDR3 reads CASMWYTGSDEQYF. Here the CDR3 DNA reads TGTGCCAGCATGTGGTATACAGGGTCAGACGAGCAGTACTTC.

The chain links TRBV28 to TRBJ2-2; D unclear. Per germline, CDR1 MDHEN and CDR2 SYDVKM. Trimming stripped 6 bases from V and 7 bases from J, with 21 bases between. The length of the CDR3 is 16 residues. This chain's CDR3 is CASSRLFSTANGELFF. The DNA of the CDR3 is TGTGCCAGCAGCCGCCTCTTTTCAACAGCTAACGGGGAGCTGTTTTTT.

The V and J genes are TRBV27 and TRBJ2-1, with TRBD2 identical over 7 bases. The ends lost 4 bases at V and 8 bases at J; junction bases unmatched: 8. Germline V gene sequence: CDR1 MNHEY, CDR2 SMNVEV (reference sequence). The CDR3 runs to 14 residues. CDR3 protein: CASSSGGSLHEQFF. The CDR3 DNA reads as TGTGCCAGCAGTTCCGGCGGGAGTTTACATGAGCAGTTCTTC.